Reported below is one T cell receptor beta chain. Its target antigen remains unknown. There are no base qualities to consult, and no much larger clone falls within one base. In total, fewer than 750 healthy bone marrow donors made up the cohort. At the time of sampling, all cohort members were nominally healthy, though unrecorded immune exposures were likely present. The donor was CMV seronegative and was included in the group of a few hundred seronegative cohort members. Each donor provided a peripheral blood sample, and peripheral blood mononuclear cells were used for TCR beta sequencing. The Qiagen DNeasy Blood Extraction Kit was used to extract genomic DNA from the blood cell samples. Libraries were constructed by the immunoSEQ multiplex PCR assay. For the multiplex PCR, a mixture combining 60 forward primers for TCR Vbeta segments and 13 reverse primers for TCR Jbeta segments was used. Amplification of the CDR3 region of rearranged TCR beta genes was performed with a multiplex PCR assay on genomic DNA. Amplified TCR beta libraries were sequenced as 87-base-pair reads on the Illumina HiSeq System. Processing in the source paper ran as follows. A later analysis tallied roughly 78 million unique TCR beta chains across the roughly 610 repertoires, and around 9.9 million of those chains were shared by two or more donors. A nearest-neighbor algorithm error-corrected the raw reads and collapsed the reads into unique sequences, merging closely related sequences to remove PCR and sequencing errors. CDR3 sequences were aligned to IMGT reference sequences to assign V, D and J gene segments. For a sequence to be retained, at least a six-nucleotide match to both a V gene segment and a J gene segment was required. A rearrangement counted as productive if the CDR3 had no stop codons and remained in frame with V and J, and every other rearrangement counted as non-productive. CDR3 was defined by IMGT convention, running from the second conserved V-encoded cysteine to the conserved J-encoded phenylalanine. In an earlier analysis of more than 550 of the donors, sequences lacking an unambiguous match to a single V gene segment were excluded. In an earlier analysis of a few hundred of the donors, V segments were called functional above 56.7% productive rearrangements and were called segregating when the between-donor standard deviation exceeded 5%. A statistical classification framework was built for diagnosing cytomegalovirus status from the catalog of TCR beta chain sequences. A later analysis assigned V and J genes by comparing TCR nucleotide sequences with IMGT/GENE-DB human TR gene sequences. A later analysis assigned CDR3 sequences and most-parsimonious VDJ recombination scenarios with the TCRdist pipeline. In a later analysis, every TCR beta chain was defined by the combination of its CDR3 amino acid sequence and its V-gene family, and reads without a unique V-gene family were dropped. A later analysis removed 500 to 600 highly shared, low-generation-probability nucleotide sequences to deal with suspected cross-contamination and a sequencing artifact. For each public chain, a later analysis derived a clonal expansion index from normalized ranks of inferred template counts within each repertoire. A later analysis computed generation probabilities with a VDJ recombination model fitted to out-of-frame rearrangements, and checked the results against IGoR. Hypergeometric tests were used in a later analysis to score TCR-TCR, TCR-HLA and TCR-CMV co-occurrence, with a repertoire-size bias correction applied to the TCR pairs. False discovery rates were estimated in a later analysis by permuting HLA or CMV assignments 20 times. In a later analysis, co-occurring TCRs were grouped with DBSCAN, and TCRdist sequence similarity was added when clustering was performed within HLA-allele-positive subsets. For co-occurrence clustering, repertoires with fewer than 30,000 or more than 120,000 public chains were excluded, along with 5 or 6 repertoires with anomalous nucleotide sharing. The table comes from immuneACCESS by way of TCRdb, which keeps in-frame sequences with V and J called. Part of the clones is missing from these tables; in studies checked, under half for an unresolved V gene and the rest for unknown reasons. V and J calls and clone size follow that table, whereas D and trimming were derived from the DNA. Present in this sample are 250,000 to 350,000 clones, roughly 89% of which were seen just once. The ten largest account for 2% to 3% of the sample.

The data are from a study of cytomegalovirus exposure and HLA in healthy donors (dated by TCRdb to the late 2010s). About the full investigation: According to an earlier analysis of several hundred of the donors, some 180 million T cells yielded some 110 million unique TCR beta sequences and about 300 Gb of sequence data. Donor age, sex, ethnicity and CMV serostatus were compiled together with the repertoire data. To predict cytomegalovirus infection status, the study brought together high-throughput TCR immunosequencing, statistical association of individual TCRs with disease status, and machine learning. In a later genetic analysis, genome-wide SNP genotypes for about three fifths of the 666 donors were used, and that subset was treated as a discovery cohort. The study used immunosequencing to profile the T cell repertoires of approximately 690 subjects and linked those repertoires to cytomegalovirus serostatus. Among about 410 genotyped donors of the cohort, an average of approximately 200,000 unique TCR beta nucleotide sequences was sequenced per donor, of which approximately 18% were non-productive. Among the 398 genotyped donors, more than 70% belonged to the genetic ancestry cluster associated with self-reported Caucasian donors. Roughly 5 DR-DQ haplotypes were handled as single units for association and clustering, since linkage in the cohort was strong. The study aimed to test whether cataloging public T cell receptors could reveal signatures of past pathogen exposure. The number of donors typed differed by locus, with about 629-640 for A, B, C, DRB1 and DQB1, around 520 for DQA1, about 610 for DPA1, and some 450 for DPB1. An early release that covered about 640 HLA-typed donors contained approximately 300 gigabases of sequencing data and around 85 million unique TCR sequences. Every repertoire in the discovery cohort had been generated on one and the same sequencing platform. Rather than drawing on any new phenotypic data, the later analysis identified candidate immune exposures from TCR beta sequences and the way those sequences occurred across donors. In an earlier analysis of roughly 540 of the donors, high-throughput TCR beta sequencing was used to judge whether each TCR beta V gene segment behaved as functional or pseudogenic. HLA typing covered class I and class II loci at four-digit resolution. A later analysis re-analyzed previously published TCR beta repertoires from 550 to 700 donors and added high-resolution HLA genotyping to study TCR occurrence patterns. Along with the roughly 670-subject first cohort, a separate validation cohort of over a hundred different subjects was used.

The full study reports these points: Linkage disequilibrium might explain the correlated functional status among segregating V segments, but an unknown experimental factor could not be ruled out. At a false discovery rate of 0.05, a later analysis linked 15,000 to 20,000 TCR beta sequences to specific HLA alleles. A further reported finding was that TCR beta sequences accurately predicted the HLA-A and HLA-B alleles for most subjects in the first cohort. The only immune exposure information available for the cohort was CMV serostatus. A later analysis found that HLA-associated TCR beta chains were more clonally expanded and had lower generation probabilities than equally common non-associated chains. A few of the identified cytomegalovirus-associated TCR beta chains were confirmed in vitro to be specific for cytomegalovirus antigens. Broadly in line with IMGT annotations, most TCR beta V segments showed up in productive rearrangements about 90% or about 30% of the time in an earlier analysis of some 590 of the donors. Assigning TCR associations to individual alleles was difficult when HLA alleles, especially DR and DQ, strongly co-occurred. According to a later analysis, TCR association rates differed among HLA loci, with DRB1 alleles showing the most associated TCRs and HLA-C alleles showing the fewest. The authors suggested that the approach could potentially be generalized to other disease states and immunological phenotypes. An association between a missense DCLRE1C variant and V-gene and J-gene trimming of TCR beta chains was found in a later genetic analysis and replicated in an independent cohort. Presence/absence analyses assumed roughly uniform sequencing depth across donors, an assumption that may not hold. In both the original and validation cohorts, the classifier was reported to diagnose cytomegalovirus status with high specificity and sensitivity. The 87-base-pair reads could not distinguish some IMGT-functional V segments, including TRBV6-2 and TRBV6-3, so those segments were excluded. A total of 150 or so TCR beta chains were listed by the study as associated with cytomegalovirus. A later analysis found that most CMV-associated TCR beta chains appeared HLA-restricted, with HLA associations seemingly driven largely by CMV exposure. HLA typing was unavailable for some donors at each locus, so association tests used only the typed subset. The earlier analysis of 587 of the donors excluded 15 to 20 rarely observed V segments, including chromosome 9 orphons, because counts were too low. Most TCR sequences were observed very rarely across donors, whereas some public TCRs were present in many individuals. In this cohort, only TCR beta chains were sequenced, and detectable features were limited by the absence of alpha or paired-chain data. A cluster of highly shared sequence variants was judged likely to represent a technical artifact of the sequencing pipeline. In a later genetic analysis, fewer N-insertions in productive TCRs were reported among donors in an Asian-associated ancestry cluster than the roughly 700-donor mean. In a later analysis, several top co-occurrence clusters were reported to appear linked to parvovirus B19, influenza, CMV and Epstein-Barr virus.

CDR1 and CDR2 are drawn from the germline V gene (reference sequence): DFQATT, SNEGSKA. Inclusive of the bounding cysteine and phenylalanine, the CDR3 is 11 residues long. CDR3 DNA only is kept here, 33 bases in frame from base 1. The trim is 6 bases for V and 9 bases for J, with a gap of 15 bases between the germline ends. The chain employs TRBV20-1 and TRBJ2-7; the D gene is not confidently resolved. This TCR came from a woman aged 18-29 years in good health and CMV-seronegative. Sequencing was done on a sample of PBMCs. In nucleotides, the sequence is TGCAGTGCCCCCAATTTAGGCGGGCAGTACTTC. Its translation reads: CSAPNLGGQYF.